This T cell receptor beta chain was found in a study of cytomegalovirus exposure and HLA in healthy donors. PCR primers comprised 60 Vbeta and 13 Jbeta primers. The table came from immunoSEQ multiplex PCR; TCRdb's copy has only in-frame clones and leaves some out. This table holds roughly 120,000 clones, roughly 71% found once. The CDR3 spans 12 residues. Germline CDR1 and CDR2: SQVTM and ANQGSEA. The V and J ends lost 4 bases and 3 bases respectively, with 7 bases between them. This clone has only a few counts. The TCR originated in a woman aged 45-60 years in good health and CMV-seropositive. The J gene is TRBJ2-1, the V gene TRBV29-1; tentative D call: TRBD1 (6 bases). The sequenced sample consisted of PBMCs. CDR3 region: CSVGQVYNEQFF. The CDR3, as DNA: TGCAGCGTTGGACAGGTCTACAATGAGCAGTTCTTC.